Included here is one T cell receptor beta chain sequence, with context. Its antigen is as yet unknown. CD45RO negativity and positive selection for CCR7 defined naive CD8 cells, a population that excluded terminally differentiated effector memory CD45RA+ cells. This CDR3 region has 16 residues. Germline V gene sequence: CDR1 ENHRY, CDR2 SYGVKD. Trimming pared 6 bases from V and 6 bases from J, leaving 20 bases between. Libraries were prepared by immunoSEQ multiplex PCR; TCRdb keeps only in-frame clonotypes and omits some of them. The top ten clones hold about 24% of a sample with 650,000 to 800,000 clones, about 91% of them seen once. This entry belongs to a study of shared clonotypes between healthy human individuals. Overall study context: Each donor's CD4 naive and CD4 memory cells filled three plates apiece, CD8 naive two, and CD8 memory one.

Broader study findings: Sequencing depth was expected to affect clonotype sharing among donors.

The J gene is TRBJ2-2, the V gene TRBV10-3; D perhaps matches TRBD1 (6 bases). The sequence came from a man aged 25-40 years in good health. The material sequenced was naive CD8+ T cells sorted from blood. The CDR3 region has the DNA TGTGCCATCAGGGAGGACAGTCGGGGCGCGTCCGGGGAGCTGTTTTTT. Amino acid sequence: CAIREDSRGASGELFF.